Listed below are T cell receptor beta chains from one sample, sequenced in a study of blood T cell repertoires in COVID-19. Using immunoSEQ multiplex PCR, the repertoire was profiled, and TCRdb retains in-frame clones only, with some absent. The repertoire holds about 250,000 clones, with roughly nine tenths as singletons. The sequenced sample was peripheral blood. All receptors come from a woman aged 60-70 years who had recovered from COVID-19. CDR3s include the opening cysteine and the closing phenylalanine or tryptophan. The order of the fields is V gene, J gene, D gene, clone size, CDR3 protein, CDR3 DNA. The D gene is left open where the match is weak. Size values are once, few and many counts, or a class for expanded clones, and some rows have none.

TRBV25-1	TRBJ1-4	-	-	CARPDSTNEKLFF	TGTGCCAGACCGGACAGCACTAATGAAAAACTGTTTTTT
TRBV6-5	TRBJ2-7	-	once	CASSPGGGGPREQYF	TGTGCCAGCAGTCCAGGGGGCGGGGGACCTCGGGAGCAGTACTTC
TRBV21-1	TRBJ1-3	-	-	CASSSPARQGSVGNTIYF	TGTGCCAGCAGCTCCCCAGCTCGACAGGGAAGTGTTGGAAACACCATATATTTT
TRBV7-8	TRBJ2-3	-	-	CASSLVGGGYTDTQYF	TGTGCCAGCAGCTTAGTTGGCGGGGGCTACACAGATACGCAGTATTTT
TRBV6-5	TRBJ1-2	TRBD1	-	CASSYDGTGGFGYTF	TGTGCCAGCAGTTACGATGGGACAGGGGGCTTTGGCTACACCTTC
TRBV7-9	TRBJ1-2	-	few	CASDSPFTNPRYGYTF	TGTGCCAGCGATAGCCCCTTTACCAACCCCCGCTATGGCTACACCTTC
TRBV7-2	TRBJ2-5	TRBD2	few	CASSLEGTSGFETQYF	TGTGCCAGCAGCTTAGAGGGGACTAGCGGGTTTGAGACCCAGTACTTC
TRBV7-8	TRBJ2-1	-	once	CASSLGRVPRSYNEQFF	TGTGCCAGCAGCTTAGGGAGGGTCCCCCGGTCCTACAATGAGCAGTTCTTC
TRBV28	TRBJ1-5	TRBD1	-	CASSLDRAYQPQHF	TGTGCCAGCAGTTTAGACAGGGCGTATCAGCCCCAGCATTTT
TRBV3-1/TRBV3-2	TRBJ2-3	TRBD2	-	CASSQLPSGILEDTQYF	TGTGCCAGCAGCCAATTGCCTAGCGGGATATTGGAAGATACGCAGTATTTT
TRBV19	TRBJ1-5	-	once	CASRVGPLRDTQQPQHF	TGTGCCAGTAGGGTAGGCCCCCTCCGGGACACTCAACAGCCCCAGCATTTT
TRBV6-5	TRBJ2-3	-	once	CASSYFAVTSTDTQYF	TGTGCCAGCAGTTACTTTGCGGTAACTAGCACAGATACGCAGTATTTT
TRBV28	TRBJ1-6	TRBD1	-	CASSFLGGTGDSPLHF	TGTGCCAGCAGTTTTTTGGGGGGAACAGGGGATTCACCCCTCCACTTT
TRBV6-5	TRBJ2-5	-	-	CASTEGRLSQETQYF	TGTGCCAGCACCGAGGGTAGACTGTCACAAGAGACCCAGTACTTC
TRBV24-1	TRBJ1-2	-	few	CATSGLTGGANYGYTF	TGTGCCACCAGTGGCCTGACAGGAGGAGCTAACTATGGCTACACCTTC
TRBV7-9	TRBJ1-3	-	-	CASTGQKSSGNTIYF	TGTGCCAGCACCGGACAGAAGAGTAGTGGAAACACCATATATTTT
TRBV6-5	TRBJ2-7	-	-	CASSHSRGAGEQYF	TGTGCCAGCAGCCATAGCAGGGGCGCGGGCGAGCAGTACTTC
TRBV27	TRBJ2-5	TRBD1	-	CASSQLFGQGAVRETQYF	TGTGCCAGCAGCCAACTGTTCGGACAGGGGGCAGTTAGAGAGACCCAGTACTTC
TRBV5-1	TRBJ1-1	-	once	CASRQGNTEAFF	TGCGCCAGCAGGCAGGGTAACACTGAAGCTTTCTTT
TRBV4-3	TRBJ2-1	-	-	CASSQFLSGTASHEQFF	TGCGCCAGCAGCCAATTTCTTAGCGGGACAGCGTCCCATGAGCAGTTCTTC
TRBV11-1	TRBJ1-1	TRBD1	-	CASSPGQGAVSAEAFF	TGTGCCAGCAGCCCTGGACAGGGGGCAGTAAGCGCTGAAGCTTTCTTT
TRBV6-6	TRBJ1-5	-	-	CASSYRGEQPQHF	TGTGCCAGCAGTTACAGGGGCGAACAGCCCCAGCATTTT
TRBV3-1/TRBV3-2	TRBJ2-3	TRBD2	-	CASSQEGGADTQYF	TGTGCCAGCAGCCAAGAGGGAGGGGCAGATACGCAGTATTTT
TRBV7-2	TRBJ2-1	TRBD2	-	CASSLVPGGANNEQFF	TGTGCCAGCAGCTTAGTTCCCGGGGGGGCAAACAATGAGCAGTTCTTC
TRBV7-9	TRBJ1-1	TRBD1	-	CASSFTGGGDSEAFF	TGTGCCAGCAGCTTTACAGGGGGCGGTGACTCTGAAGCTTTCTTT
TRBV7-2	TRBJ2-5	TRBD1	-	CASSFRTGVQETQYF	TGTGCCAGCAGCTTCAGAACAGGGGTCCAAGAGACCCAGTACTTC
TRBV11-3	TRBJ2-3	-	-	CASSRTVDTQYF	TGTGCCAGCAGCCGGACTGTAGATACGCAGTATTTT
TRBV6-1	TRBJ1-1	TRBD1	-	CASSDPQGAGTEAFF	TGTGCCAGCAGTGACCCACAGGGGGCCGGCACTGAAGCTTTCTTT
TRBV9	TRBJ1-6	TRBD1	-	CASSVGGQGNSPLHF	TGTGCCAGCAGCGTAGGGGGACAGGGAAATTCACCCCTCCACTTT
TRBV28	TRBJ1-6	TRBD1	once	CASRRQGSNNSPLHF	TGTGCCAGCAGGCGACAGGGATCGAATAATTCACCCCTCCACTTT
TRBV2	TRBJ1-4	-	few	CASSESGGWMGLFF	TGTGCCAGCAGTGAAAGTGGCGGGTGGATGGGGCTGTTTTTT
TRBV5-1	TRBJ2-5	TRBD1	-	CASSSGTGAEAETQYF	TGCGCCAGCAGCTCCGGGACAGGGGCGGAAGCAGAGACCCAGTACTTC
TRBV19	TRBJ1-6	TRBD1	-	CASGGQSNSPLHF	TGTGCCAGTGGGGGACAGAGCAATTCACCCCTCCACTTT
TRBV5-8	TRBJ1-1	-	once	CASSLTTGSTEAFF	TGTGCCAGCAGCCTGACCACAGGGAGCACTGAAGCTTTCTTT
TRBV28	TRBJ1-2	TRBD1	-	CASSWGQFYGYTF	TGTGCCAGCAGTTGGGGACAGTTTTATGGCTACACCTTC
TRBV6-4	TRBJ2-1	-	-	CASSQGDAFNEQFF	TGTGCCAGCAGCCAGGGTGACGCTTTCAATGAGCAGTTCTTC
TRBV7-6	TRBJ2-5	TRBD1	-	CASRPGQGRETQYF	TGTGCCAGCAGACCGGGACAGGGAAGAGAGACCCAGTACTTC
TRBV18	TRBJ2-7	TRBD2	-	CASSPRLAGAYEQYF	TGTGCCAGCTCCCCCCGACTAGCGGGTGCCTACGAGCAGTACTTC
TRBV7-2	TRBJ1-5	-	-	CASSLETRRAQHF	TGTGCCAGCAGCTTAGAGACAAGGAGGGCCCAGCATTTT
TRBV6-5	TRBJ2-7	TRBD1	-	CASSRPGQGANEQYF	TGTGCCAGCAGTAGACCGGGACAGGGTGCCAACGAGCAGTACTTC
TRBV28	TRBJ2-5	TRBD1	-	CASSPRGTGEETQYF	TGTGCCAGCAGTCCCAGGGGGACAGGGGAAGAGACCCAGTACTTC
TRBV11-2	TRBJ1-2	TRBD1	few	CASSRDRDYGYTF	TGTGCCAGCAGCCGGGACAGGGACTATGGCTACACCTTC
TRBV24-1	TRBJ2-4	-	-	CATRSSRGENIQYF	TGTGCCACCAGATCCTCCAGGGGGGAAAACATTCAGTACTTC
TRBV19	TRBJ2-7	TRBD1	-	CASSPRDRTYYEQYF	TGTGCCAGTAGTCCCCGGGACAGGACATATTACGAGCAGTACTTC
TRBV4-1	TRBJ2-1	-	-	CASSPRAGVDNEQFF	TGCGCCAGCAGCCCTCGGGCAGGGGTGGACAATGAGCAGTTCTTC
TRBV3-1/TRBV3-2	TRBJ2-1	TRBD1	-	CASSLGQVSSYNEQFF	TGTGCCAGCAGCTTGGGACAGGTTAGCTCCTACAATGAGCAGTTCTTC
TRBV19	TRBJ2-2	-	-	CASHKLVTQNTGELFF	TGTGCCAGTCATAAACTGGTCACTCAGAACACCGGGGAGCTGTTTTTT
TRBV6-5	TRBJ2-2	TRBD1	once	CASSYSNGQATGELFF	TGTGCCAGCAGTTACTCGAACGGACAGGCCACCGGGGAGCTGTTTTTT
TRBV7-2	TRBJ1-1	TRBD1	-	CASSINTGTGGEAFF	TGTGCCAGCAGCATAAATACCGGGACAGGAGGTGAAGCTTTCTTT
TRBV3-1/TRBV3-2	TRBJ2-2	TRBD1	-	CASSPRTGGNTGELFF	TGTGCCAGCAGCCCGAGGACAGGGGGGAACACCGGGGAGCTGTTTTTT